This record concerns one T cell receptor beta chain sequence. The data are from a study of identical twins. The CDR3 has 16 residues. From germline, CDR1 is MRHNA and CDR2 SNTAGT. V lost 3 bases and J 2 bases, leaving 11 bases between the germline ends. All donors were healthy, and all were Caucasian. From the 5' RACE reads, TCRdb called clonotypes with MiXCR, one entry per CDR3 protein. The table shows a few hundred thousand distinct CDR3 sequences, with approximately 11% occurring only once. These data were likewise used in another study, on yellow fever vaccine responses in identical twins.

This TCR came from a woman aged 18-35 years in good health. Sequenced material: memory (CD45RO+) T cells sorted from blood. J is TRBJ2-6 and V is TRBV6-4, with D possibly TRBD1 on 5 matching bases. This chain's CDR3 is CASSEFAGPGANVLTF. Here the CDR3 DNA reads TGTGCCAGCAGTGAATTCGCAGGGCCTGGGGCCAACGTCCTGACTTTC.